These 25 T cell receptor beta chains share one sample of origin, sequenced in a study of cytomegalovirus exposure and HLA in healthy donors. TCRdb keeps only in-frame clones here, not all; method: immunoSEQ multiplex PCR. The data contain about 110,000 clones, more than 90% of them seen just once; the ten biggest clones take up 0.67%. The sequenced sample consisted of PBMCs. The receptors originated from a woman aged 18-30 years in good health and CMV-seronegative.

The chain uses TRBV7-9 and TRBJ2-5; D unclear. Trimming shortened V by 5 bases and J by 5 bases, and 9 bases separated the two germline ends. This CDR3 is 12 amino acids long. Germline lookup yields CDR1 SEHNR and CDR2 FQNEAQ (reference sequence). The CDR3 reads CASSTSRETQYF. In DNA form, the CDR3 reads TGTGCCAGCAGCACCTCGAGGGAGACCCAGTACTTC.

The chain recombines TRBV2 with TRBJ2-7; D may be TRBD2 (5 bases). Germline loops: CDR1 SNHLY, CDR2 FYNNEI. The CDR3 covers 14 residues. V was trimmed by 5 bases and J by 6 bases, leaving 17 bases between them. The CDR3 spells CASSRLGEWGEQYF. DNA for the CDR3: TGTGCCAGCAGTCGGCTGGGAGAGTGGGGCGAGCAGTACTTC.

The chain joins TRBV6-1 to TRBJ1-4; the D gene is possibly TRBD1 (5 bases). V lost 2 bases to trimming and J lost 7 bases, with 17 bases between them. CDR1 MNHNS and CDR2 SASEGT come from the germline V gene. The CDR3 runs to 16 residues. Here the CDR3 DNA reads TGTGCCAGCAGTGAACTTCGTCAGGGTGTAAGTGAAAAACTGTTTTTT. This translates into CASSELRQGVSEKLFF.

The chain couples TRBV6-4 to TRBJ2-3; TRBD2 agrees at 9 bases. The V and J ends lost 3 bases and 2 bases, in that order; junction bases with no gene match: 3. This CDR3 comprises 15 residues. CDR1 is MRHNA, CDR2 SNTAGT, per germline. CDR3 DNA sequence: TGTGCCAGCAGTGAATCTAGCGGGGCCACAGATACGCAGTATTTT. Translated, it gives CASSESSGATDTQYF.

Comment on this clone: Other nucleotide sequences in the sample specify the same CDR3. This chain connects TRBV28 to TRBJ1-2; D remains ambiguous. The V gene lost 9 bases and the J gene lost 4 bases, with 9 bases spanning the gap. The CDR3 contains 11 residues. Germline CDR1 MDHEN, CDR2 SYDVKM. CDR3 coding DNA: TGTGCCAGTGGCAGGCTCTATGGCTACACCTTC. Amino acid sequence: CASGRLYGYTF.

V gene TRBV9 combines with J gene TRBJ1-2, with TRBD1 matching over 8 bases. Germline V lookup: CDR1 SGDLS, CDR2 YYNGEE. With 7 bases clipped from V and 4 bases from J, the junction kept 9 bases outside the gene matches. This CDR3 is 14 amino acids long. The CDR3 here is CASADGDRSYGYTF. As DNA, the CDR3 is TGTGCCAGCGCCGACGGGGACAGGAGCTATGGCTACACCTTC.

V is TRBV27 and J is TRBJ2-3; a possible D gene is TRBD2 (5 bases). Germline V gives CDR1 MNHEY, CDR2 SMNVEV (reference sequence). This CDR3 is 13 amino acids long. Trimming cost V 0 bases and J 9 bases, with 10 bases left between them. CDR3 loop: CASSLSPSSTQYF. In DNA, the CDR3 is TGTGCCAGCAGTTTATCCCCATCTAGCACGCAGTATTTT.

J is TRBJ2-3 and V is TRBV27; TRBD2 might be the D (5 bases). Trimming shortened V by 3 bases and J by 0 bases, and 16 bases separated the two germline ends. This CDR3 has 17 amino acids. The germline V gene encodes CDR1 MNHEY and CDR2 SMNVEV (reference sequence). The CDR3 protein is CASSLAGGYYSTDTQYF. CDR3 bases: TGTGCCAGCAGTTTGGCAGGAGGCTACTATAGCACAGATACGCAGTATTTT.

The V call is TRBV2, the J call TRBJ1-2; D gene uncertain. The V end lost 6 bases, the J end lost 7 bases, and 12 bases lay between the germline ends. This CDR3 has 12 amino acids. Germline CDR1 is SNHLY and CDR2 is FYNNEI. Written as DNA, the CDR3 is TGTGCCAGCAGCCCCGGGGTTACTGGCTACACCTTC. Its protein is CASSPGVTGYTF.

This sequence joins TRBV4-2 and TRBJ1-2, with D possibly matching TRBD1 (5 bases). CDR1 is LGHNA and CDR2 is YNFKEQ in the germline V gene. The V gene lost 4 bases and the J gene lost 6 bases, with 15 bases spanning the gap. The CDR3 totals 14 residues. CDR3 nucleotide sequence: TGTGCCAGCAGCCCCCACCCGGCCAGGGATGGCTACACCTTC. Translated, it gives CASSPHPARDGYTF.

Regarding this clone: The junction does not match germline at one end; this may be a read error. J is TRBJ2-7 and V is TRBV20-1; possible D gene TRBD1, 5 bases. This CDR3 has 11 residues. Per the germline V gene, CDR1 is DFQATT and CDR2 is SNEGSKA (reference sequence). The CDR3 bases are TGCAGTGCTAGGGCGGACAAGCGACCCCACTTC. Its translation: CSARADKRPHF.

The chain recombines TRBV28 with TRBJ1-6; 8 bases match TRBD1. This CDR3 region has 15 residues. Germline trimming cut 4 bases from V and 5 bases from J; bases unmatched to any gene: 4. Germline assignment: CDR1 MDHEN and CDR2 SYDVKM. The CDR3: CASSWDRRHNSPLHF. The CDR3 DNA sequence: TGTGCCAGCAGTTGGGACAGGAGACATAATTCACCCCTCCACTTT.

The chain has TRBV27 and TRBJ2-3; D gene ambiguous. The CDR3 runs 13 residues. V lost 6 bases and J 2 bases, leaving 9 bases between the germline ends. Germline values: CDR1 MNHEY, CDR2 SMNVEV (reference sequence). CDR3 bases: TGTGCCAGCAGGGGCGTTAACACAGATACGCAGTATTTT. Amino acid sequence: CASRGVNTDTQYF.

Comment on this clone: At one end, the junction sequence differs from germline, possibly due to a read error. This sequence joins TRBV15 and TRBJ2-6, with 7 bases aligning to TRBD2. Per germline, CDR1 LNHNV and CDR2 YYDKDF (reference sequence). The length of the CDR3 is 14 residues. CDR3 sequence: CATSRDRGVNVLTF. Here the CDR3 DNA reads TGTGCCACCAGCAGAGATCGGGGGGTCAACGTCCTGACTTTC.

The CDR3 bases are TGTGCCAGCAGTCTACACCCTAGCGGGGTGATCTACGAGCAGTACTTC. This codes for CASSLHPSGVIYEQYF. J is TRBJ2-7 and V is TRBV27, with 9 bases lining up with TRBD2. The germline V gene encodes CDR1 MNHEY and CDR2 SMNVEV (reference sequence). The CDR3 loop spans 16 amino acids. With V trimmed by 5 bases and J by 3 bases, 11 bases remained unmatched.

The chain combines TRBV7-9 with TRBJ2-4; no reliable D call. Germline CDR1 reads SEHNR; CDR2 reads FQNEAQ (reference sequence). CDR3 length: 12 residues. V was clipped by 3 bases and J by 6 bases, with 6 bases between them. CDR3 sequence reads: CASSFIGNIQYF. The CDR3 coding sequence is TGTGCCAGCAGCTTTATCGGAAACATTCAGTACTTC.

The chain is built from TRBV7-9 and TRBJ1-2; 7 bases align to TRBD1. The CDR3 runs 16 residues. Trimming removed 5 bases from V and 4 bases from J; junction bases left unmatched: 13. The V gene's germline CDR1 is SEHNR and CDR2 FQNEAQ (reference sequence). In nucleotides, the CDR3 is TGTGCCAGCAGCATCCTGGACAGGCGGCTTCTCTATGGCTACACCTTC. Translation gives CASSILDRRLLYGYTF.

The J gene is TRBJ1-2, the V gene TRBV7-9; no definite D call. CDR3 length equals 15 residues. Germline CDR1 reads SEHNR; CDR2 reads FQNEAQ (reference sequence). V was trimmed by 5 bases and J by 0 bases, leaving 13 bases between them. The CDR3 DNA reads TGTGCCAGCAGCCCTCGCAGAGGAACTAACTATGGCTACACCTTC. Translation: CASSPRRGTNYGYTF.

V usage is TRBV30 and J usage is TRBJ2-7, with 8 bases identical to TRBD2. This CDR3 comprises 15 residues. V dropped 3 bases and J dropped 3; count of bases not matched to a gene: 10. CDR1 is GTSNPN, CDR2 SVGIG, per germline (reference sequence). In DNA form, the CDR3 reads TGTGCCTGGAGCGATTTACCGGGGGGGTTCTACGAGCAGTACTTC. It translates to CAWSDLPGGFYEQYF.

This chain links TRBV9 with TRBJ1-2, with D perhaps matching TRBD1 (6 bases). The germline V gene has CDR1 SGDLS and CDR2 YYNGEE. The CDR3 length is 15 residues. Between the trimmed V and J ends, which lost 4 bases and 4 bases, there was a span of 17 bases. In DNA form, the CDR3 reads TGTGCCAGCAGCCCTAGAATGGGGGCGACCTATGGCTACACCTTC. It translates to CASSPRMGATYGYTF.

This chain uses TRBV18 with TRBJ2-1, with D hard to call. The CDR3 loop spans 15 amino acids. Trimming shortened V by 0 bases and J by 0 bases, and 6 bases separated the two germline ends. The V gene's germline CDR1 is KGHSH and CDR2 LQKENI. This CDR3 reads CASSPPSSSYNEQFF. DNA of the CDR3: TGTGCCAGCTCACCACCTAGCAGCTCCTACAATGAGCAGTTCTTC.

The CDR3 coding sequence is TGTGCCAGCAGCTCCGGACTAGCGGGGGGTGGTGAGACCCAGTACTTC. The encoded protein is CASSSGLAGGGETQYF. This rearrangement joins TRBV5-4 to TRBJ2-5, with TRBD2 identical over 14 bases. The CDR3 runs to 16 residues. The germline gives CDR1 SGHNT, CDR2 YYREEE (reference sequence). With 3 bases clipped from V and 5 bases from J, the junction kept 6 bases outside the gene matches.

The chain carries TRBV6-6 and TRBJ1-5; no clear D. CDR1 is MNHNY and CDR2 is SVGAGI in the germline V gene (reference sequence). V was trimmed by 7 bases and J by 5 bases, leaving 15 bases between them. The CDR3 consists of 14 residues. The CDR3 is CASTDARIDQPQHF. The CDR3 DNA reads TGTGCCAGCACCGACGCCAGGATAGATCAGCCCCAGCATTTT.

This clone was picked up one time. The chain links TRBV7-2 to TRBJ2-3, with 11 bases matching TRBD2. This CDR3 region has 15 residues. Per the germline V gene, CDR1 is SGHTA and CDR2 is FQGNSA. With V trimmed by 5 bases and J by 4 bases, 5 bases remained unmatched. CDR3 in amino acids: CASSLSGGAADTQYF. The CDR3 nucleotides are TGTGCCAGCAGCCTTAGCGGGGGGGCCGCAGATACGCAGTATTTT.

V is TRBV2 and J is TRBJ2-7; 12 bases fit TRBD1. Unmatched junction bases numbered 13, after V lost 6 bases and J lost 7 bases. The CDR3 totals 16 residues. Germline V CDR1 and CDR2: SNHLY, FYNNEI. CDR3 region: CASRTPPGQGAREQYF. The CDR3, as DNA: TGTGCCAGCAGAACCCCACCGGGACAGGGGGCGCGGGAGCAGTACTTC.